This section outlines one T cell receptor beta chain sequence together with its context. The data derive from a study of Graves' ophthalmopathy and Graves' hyperthyroidism. RNA transcripts provided the template for amplifying TCR beta CDR3 regions. The authors performed first-round RT-PCR with HTBI primers and then a second-round multiplex PCR. MiXCR, run by TCRdb on the multiplex PCR reads, gives a single entry per CDR3 protein. The sample contains over a million distinct CDR3 sequences, 35% to 40% of which appear only once. The sequence came from an adult man with Graves' hyperthyroidism. Sample: peripheral blood or thyroid tissue (not recorded which).

CDR3 residues: CASSYEGRLGLETQYF. For the CDR3, the DNA is TGTGCCAGCAGTTACGAAGGTCGGCTGGGTCTAGAGACCCAGTACTTC. The J gene is TRBJ2-5, the V gene TRBV6-6, with unresolved D. Germline V gene lookup returns CDR1 MNHNY and CDR2 SVGAGI (reference sequence). Trimming stripped 2 bases from V and 4 bases from J, with 17 bases between. This CDR3 is 16 amino acids long.